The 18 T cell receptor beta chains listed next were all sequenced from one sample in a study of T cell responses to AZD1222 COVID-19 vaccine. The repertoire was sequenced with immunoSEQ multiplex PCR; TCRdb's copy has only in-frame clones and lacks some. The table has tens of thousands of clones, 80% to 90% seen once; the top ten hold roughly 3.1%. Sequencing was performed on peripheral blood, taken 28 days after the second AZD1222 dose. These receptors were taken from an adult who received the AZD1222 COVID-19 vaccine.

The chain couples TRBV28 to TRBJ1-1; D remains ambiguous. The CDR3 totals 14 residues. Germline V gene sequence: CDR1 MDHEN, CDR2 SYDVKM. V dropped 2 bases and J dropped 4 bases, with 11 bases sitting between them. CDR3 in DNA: TGTGCCAGCAGTTTAGTTAGGGAGGGCACTGAAGCTTTCTTT. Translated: CASSLVREGTEAFF.

CDR3 bases: TGTGCCTGGAGGGATGGTGACAACTCCTACGAGCAGTACTTC. Protein product: CAWRDGDNSYEQYF. The chain carries TRBV30 and TRBJ2-7; the D is unclear. V shed 3 bases and J shed 0 bases, with 12 bases lying between them. The germline V gene has CDR1 GTSNPN and CDR2 SVGIG (reference sequence). The CDR3 extends over 14 amino acids. The whole variable domain, remainder taken from reference TRBV30 and TRBJ2-7, is SQTIHQWPATLVQPVGSPLSLECTVEGTSNPNLYWYRQAAGRGLQLLFYSVGIGQISSEVPQNLSASRPQDRQFILSSKKLLLSDSGFYLCAWRDGDNSYEQYFGPGTRLTVT.

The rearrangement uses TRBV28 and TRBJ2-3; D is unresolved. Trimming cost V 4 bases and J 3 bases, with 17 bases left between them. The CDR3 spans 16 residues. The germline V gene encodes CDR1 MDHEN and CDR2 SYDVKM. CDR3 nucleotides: TGTGCCAGCAGTTCACCCCAGAGACGTTGGACAGATACGCAGTATTTT. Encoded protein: CASSSPQRRWTDTQYF.

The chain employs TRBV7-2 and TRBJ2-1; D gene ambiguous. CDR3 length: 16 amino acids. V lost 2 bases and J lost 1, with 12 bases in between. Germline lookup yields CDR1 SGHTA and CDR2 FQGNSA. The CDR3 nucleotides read TGTGCCAGCAGCTTACGCAGACAAACTTCCTACAATGAGCAGTTCTTC. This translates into CASSLRRQTSYNEQFF.

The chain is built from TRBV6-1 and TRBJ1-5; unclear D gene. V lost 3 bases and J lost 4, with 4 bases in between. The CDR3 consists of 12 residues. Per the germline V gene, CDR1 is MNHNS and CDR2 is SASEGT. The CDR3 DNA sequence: TGTGCCAGCAGTGATGGAAATCAGCCCCAGCATTTT. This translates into CASSDGNQPQHF.

The CDR3 DNA reads TGTGCCAGCAGTAACTACCAGGGGTCCTATGGCTACACCTTC. This translates into CASSNYQGSYGYTF. The V call is TRBV27, the J call TRBJ1-2; D may be TRBD1 (6 bases). V lost 5 bases and J 4 bases, leaving 14 bases between the germline ends. Germline CDR1 reads MNHEY; CDR2 reads SMNVEV (reference sequence). The CDR3 covers 14 residues.

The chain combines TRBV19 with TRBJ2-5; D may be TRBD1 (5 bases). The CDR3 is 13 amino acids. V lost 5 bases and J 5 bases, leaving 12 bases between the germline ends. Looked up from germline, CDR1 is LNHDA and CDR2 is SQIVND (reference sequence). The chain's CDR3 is CASSDQGPETQYF. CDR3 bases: TGTGCCAGTAGTGATCAGGGCCCCGAGACCCAGTACTTC. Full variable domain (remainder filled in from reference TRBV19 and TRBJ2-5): DGGITQSPKYLFRKEGQNVTLSCEQNLNHDAMYWYRQDPGQGLRLIYYSQIVNDFQKGDIAEGYSVSREKKESFPLTVTSAQKNPTAFYLCASSDQGPETQYFGPGTRLLVL.

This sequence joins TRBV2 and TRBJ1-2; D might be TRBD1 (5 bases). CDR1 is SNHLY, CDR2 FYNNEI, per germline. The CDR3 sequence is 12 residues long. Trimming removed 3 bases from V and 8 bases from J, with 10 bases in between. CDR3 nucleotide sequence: TGTGCCAGCAGTGACAGGGTAGTAGGCTACACCTTC. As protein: CASSDRVVGYTF.

The CDR3 sequence is CAIRGTSGERAGELFF. DNA for the CDR3: TGTGCCATCAGGGGGACTAGCGGAGAAAGGGCCGGGGAGCTGTTTTTT. The chain uses TRBV10-3 and TRBJ2-2, with TRBD2 matching 11 bases. Trimming cost V 6 bases and J 6 bases; bases outside gene matches: 9. Germline lookup yields CDR1 ENHRY and CDR2 SYGVKD. This CDR3 has 16 amino acids.

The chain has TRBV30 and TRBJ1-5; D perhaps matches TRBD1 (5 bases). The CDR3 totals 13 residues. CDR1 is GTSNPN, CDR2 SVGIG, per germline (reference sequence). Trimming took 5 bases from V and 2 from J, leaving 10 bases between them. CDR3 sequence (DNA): TGTGCCTGGGATACCAGGGGCAATCAGCCCCAGCATTTT. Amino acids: CAWDTRGNQPQHF.

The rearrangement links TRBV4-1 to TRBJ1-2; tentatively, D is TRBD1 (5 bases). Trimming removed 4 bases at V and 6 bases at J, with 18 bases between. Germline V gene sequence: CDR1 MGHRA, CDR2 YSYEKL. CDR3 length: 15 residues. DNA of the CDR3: TGCGCCAGCAGCCGCCCCACGGACAAGGAGAATGGCTACACCTTC. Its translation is CASSRPTDKENGYTF.

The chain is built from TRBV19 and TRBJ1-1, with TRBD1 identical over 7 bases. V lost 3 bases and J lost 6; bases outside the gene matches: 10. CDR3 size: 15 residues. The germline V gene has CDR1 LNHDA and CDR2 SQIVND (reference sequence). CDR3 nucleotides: TGTGCCAGTAGTATTGTCAACAGGGGCGAACCTGAAGCTTTCTTT. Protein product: CASSIVNRGEPEAFF.

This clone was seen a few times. The CDR3 loop reads CASSDGTSSSYNEQFF. Written as DNA, the CDR3 is TGTGCCAGCAGCGATGGGACTTCGAGCTCCTACAATGAGCAGTTCTTC. The chain employs TRBV9 and TRBJ2-1; possible D gene TRBD2, 6 bases. Germline V gives CDR1 SGDLS, CDR2 YYNGEE. V gave up 3 bases and J gave up 0 bases, with 13 bases separating them. This CDR3 contains 16 residues.

This CDR3 reads CASSFKETQYF. In DNA form, the CDR3 reads TGTGCCAGCAGCTTTAAAGAGACCCAGTACTTC. The V gene is TRBV12-1, the J gene TRBJ2-5. TRBV12-1 is annotated as a pseudogene. CDR3 length: 11 residues.

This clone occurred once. This CDR3 reads CASRGLGEQFF. The CDR3, as DNA: TGTGCCAGCAGGGGGCTGGGTGAGCAGTTCTTC. The chain links TRBV11-2 to TRBJ2-1; TRBD1 is a possible D gene (5 bases). Per the germline V gene, CDR1 is SGHAT and CDR2 is FQNNGV. CDR3 size: 11 residues. V lost 6 bases, J lost 9 bases, and 9 bases lay in between.

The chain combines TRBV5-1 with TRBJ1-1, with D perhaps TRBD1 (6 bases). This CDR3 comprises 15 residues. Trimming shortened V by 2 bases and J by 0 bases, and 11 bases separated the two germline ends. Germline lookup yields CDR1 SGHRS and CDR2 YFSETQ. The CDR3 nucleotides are TGCGCCAGCAGCTTTACAGGGAACATGAACACTGAAGCTTTCTTT. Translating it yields CASSFTGNMNTEAFF.

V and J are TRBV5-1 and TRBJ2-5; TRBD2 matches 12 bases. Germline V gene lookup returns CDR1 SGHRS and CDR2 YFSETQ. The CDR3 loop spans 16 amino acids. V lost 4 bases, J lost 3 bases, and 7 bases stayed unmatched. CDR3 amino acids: CASSPTRLAGEETQYF. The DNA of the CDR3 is TGCGCCAGCAGCCCCACCCGACTAGCGGGGGAAGAGACCCAGTACTTC.

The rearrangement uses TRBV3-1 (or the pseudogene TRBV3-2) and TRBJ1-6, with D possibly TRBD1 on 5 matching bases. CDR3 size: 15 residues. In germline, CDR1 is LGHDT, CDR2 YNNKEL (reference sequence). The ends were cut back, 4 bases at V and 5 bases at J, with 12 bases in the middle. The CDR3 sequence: CASSPGTADNSPLHF. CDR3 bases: TGTGCCAGCAGCCCTGGGACGGCTGATAATTCACCCCTCCACTTT.